The 30 T cell receptor beta chains presented below share a single source sample, sequenced in a study of cytomegalovirus exposure and HLA in healthy donors. TCRdb keeps only in-frame clones here, not all; method: immunoSEQ multiplex PCR. The data show roughly 100,000 clones, more than 85% seen once. Material: PBMCs. These receptors were obtained from a woman between 18 and 29 years old in good health and CMV-seropositive.

This clone was counted a single time. The DNA for the CDR3 is TGCGCCAGCAGCTTCAGTAGCGGGGGCACCTACGAGCAGTACTTC. The encoded protein is CASSFSSGGTYEQYF. This chain joins TRBV5-1 and TRBJ2-7; TRBD2 aligns across 9 bases. Germline-derived CDR1 and CDR2 are SGHRS and YFSETQ. Trimming cost V 2 bases and J 2 bases; bases outside gene matches: 5. This CDR3 is built from 15 residues.

The rearrangement joins TRBV4-1 to TRBJ1-5; D possibly corresponds to TRBD1 (6 bases). V was pared by 0 bases and J by 4 bases, with 10 bases between. The V gene's germline CDR1 is MGHRA and CDR2 YSYEKL. The CDR3 has 15 amino acids. The CDR3 sequence: CASSQEGTRNQPQHF. The CDR3 DNA is TGCGCCAGCAGCCAAGAGGGGACAAGGAATCAGCCCCAGCATTTT.

This chain connects TRBV12-5 to TRBJ2-1; D gene uncertain. This CDR3 has 17 amino acids. V was pared by 0 bases and J by 1 base, with 13 bases between. Germline V gene lookup returns CDR1 LGHNT and CDR2 FRNRAP. The chain's CDR3 is CASGLVLHLVSYNEQFF. In nucleotides, the CDR3 is TGTGCTAGTGGTTTGGTACTTCACCTTGTTTCCTACAATGAGCAGTTCTTC.

The V gene is TRBV11-2, the J gene TRBJ1-4; 7 bases agree with TRBD1. This CDR3 has 15 amino acids. The germline CDR1 and CDR2 sequences are SGHAT and FQNNGV. Losses at the gene ends were 0 bases for V and 13 bases for J; bases not matched to a gene: 11. The CDR3 DNA sequence: TGTGCCAGCAGCTTAGAACAGGGGCAGAACTGGGGACTGTTTTTT. Protein sequence: CASSLEQGQNWGLFF.

The chain joins TRBV19 to TRBJ2-5; D is perhaps TRBD1 (6 bases). The CDR3 contains 13 residues. Deletions cut 5 bases from V and 1 base from J, with 8 bases between. Germline CDR1 LNHDA, CDR2 SQIVND (reference sequence). CDR3: CASSWGLQETQYF. The CDR3 nucleotides read TGTGCCAGTAGTTGGGGGCTCCAAGAGACCCAGTACTTC.

CDR3 sequence (DNA): TGTGCCAGCAGTGAAGTTACAGGGGAGCTTGGAAAACTGTTTTTT. It codes for CASSEVTGELGKLFF. The V and J genes are TRBV2 and TRBJ1-4; 7 positions agree with TRBD1. V lost 1 base and J lost 10; bases outside the gene matches: 9. The CDR3 sequence is 15 residues long. Germline CDR1 SNHLY, CDR2 FYNNEI.

This sequence joins TRBV30 and TRBJ2-5; 9 bases are a match to TRBD1. This CDR3 region has 16 residues. The V and J ends lost 3 bases and 6 bases, in that order; junction bases with no gene match: 14. Germline CDR1 is GTSNPN and CDR2 is SVGIG (reference sequence). The CDR3 protein is CAWSQDRGRIVKTQYF. The CDR3 region has the DNA TGTGCCTGGAGCCAGGACAGGGGTAGGATTGTAAAGACCCAGTACTTC.

The genes are TRBV10-1 and TRBJ1-5; no clear D. This CDR3 contains 13 residues. The germline V and J ends were trimmed by 3 bases and 5 bases, with 8 bases remaining between them. Germline V CDR1 and CDR2: WNHNN, SYGVQD (reference sequence). The chain's CDR3 is CASSDQLDQPQHF. The CDR3 nucleotides read TGCGCCAGCAGTGATCAGTTGGATCAGCCCCAGCATTTT.

The CDR3 spells CASSAGDADTQYF. The CDR3, as DNA: TGTGCCAGCAGTGCCGGGGATGCAGATACGCAGTATTTT. The chain is built from TRBV6-1 and TRBJ2-3, with D possibly being TRBD2 (5 bases). V shed 4 bases and J shed 4 bases, with 9 bases lying between them. Germline values: CDR1 MNHNS, CDR2 SASEGT. The CDR3 runs to 13 residues.

The chain recombines TRBV14 with TRBJ1-6; D remains unclear. The CDR3 runs 16 residues. CDR1 is SGHDN and CDR2 is FVKESK in the germline V gene. The V end was cut by 0 bases, the J end by 1 base, with 7 bases between. The CDR3 reads CASSQEWQSYNSPLHF. The CDR3 DNA reads as TGTGCCAGCAGCCAAGAATGGCAATCCTATAATTCACCCCTCCACTTT.

The V gene is TRBV28, the J gene TRBJ2-1, with D perhaps TRBD2 (6 bases). V lost 8 bases to trimming and J lost 5 bases, with 19 bases between them. The germline CDR1 and CDR2 sequences are MDHEN and SYDVKM. The CDR3 length is 15 residues. CDR3 sequence reads: CASVAEAGRDNEQFF. The CDR3 DNA follows: TGTGCCAGCGTAGCAGAGGCGGGACGGGACAATGAGCAGTTCTTC.

The CDR3 DNA is TGCGCCAGCAGTGAGTCTGGTAGGGGCTACGAGCAGTACTTC. It codes for CASSESGRGYEQYF. The J gene is TRBJ2-7, the V gene TRBV10-1, with D maybe TRBD1 (5 bases). CDR3 length: 14 residues. Germline CDR1 is WNHNN and CDR2 is SYGVQD (reference sequence). The V gene lost 0 bases and the J gene lost 3 bases, with 9 bases spanning the gap.

J is TRBJ1-3 and V is TRBV9; tentative D call: TRBD1 (5 bases). The ends were cut back, 4 bases at V and 0 bases at J, with 17 bases in the middle. There are 17 residues in the CDR3. Per germline, CDR1 SGDLS and CDR2 YYNGEE. The chain's CDR3 is CASSLSAQALSGNTIYF. The CDR3 nucleotides read TGTGCCAGCAGCCTTTCGGCACAGGCCCTCTCTGGAAACACCATATATTTT.

This chain uses TRBV4-1 with TRBJ1-3, with D hard to call. CDR3 length: 15 residues. Trimming took off 2 bases at V and 1 base at J, with 9 bases between the two ends. CDR1 is MGHRA, CDR2 YSYEKL, per germline. This CDR3 is CASSQIKSSGNTIYF. The CDR3 DNA is TGCGCCAGCAGCCAAATTAAGAGTTCTGGAAACACCATATATTTT.

V usage is TRBV19 and J usage is TRBJ2-7; TRBD2 matches at 12 bases. Germline trimming cut 1 base from V and 2 bases from J; bases unmatched to any gene: 0. The germline gives CDR1 LNHDA, CDR2 SQIVND (reference sequence). The length of the CDR3 is 15 residues. The CDR3 region is CASSIGLAGAYEQYF. The CDR3 DNA follows: TGTGCCAGTAGTATAGGACTAGCGGGAGCCTACGAGCAGTACTTC.

The chain carries TRBV6-1 and TRBJ2-3, with D uncertain. CDR3 length equals 13 residues. Trimming shortened V by 3 bases and J by 4 bases, and 8 bases separated the two germline ends. Per the germline V gene, CDR1 is MNHNS and CDR2 is SASEGT. The CDR3 region is CASSDPTPDTQYF. CDR3 bases: TGTGCCAGCAGTGACCCGACTCCAGATACGCAGTATTTT.

This chain links TRBV6-1 with TRBJ1-5, with TRBD1 matching over 7 bases. Trimming took 6 bases from V and 4 from J; bases not matched to a gene: 9. Per the germline V gene, CDR1 is MNHNS and CDR2 is SASEGT. There are 15 residues in the CDR3. The CDR3 is CASRDDRARNQPQHF. CDR3 sequence (DNA): TGTGCCAGCAGGGATGACAGGGCCCGTAATCAGCCCCAGCATTTT.

The chain joins TRBV7-8 to TRBJ1-2, with 8 positions matching TRBD1. This CDR3 spans 15 amino acids. J was trimmed by 4 bases and V by 5 bases; bases with no gene match: 9. Germline loops: CDR1 SGHVS, CDR2 FQNEAQ. The CDR3 DNA follows: TGTGCCAGCAGCCCCCCAGGGGGCATTGGCTATGGCTACACCTTC. This encodes CASSPPGGIGYGYTF.

The genes are TRBV28 and TRBJ1-4, with 7 bases fitting TRBD1. After removal of 6 bases from V and 8 bases from J, the junction contained 6 bases not matched to a gene. The CDR3 totals 13 residues. CDR1 is MDHEN, CDR2 SYDVKM, per germline. CDR3 sequence (DNA): TGTGCCAGCAGCCCCGGGGGACAGGAAAAACTGTTTTTT. Translating it yields CASSPGGQEKLFF.

This clone has just one count. V usage is TRBV6-6 and J usage is TRBJ1-4; D call uncertain. This CDR3 has 14 amino acids. The V end was cut by 2 bases, the J end by 7 bases, with 11 bases between. The V gene's germline CDR1 is MNHNY and CDR2 SVGAGI (reference sequence). CDR3 amino acids: CASSYVPRGEKLFF. The CDR3, as DNA: TGTGCCAGCAGTTACGTACCACGGGGTGAAAAACTGTTTTTT.

The chain links TRBV11-3 to TRBJ2-6; the D gene is possibly TRBD1 (5 bases). Germline V gene lookup returns CDR1 SGHNT and CDR2 YENEEA. With 2 bases removed from V and 3 bases from J, the gap between germline ends came to 5 bases. CDR3 length: 14 amino acids. The CDR3 region has the DNA TGTGCCAGCAGCTTACAGGGTGGGGCCAACGTCCTGACTTTC. It yields the protein CASSLQGGANVLTF. The whole variable domain, remainder taken from reference TRBV11-3 and TRBJ2-6, is EAGVVQSPRYKIIEKKQPVAFWCNPISGHNTLYWYLQNLGQGPELLIRYENEEAVDDSQLPKDRFSAERLKGVDSTLKIQPAELGDSAVYLCASSLQGGANVLTFGAGSRLTVL.

The rearrangement joins TRBV4-1 to TRBJ2-7, with D perhaps matching TRBD1 (6 bases). V lost 1 base and J lost 2, with 15 bases in between. Germline V lookup: CDR1 MGHRA, CDR2 YSYEKL. The CDR3 has 16 residues. The CDR3 DNA sequence: TGCGCCAGCAGCCAAGTACCGGGACACGCGGCCTACGAGCAGTACTTC. It encodes CASSQVPGHAAYEQYF.

CDR3 sequence: CASSHLRLGTEQETQYF. In nucleotides, the CDR3 is TGTGCCAGCAGCCATCTCCGCCTTGGGACAGAACAAGAGACCCAGTACTTC. This chain connects TRBV14 to TRBJ2-5; 7 bases are shared with TRBD1. Per the germline V gene, CDR1 is SGHDN and CDR2 is FVKESK. V trimming: 3 bases; J trimming: 2 bases; junction bases outside the gene matches: 12. CDR3 size: 17 residues.

This sequence joins TRBV5-1 and TRBJ2-1; D perhaps matches TRBD2 (6 bases). The CDR3 spans 18 residues. The germline V and J ends were trimmed by 5 bases and 7 bases, with 28 bases remaining between them. Germline V gene lookup returns CDR1 SGHRS and CDR2 YFSETQ. CDR3 in amino acids: CASSFAGPPTVEKNEQFF. The CDR3 bases are TGCGCCAGCAGTTTTGCGGGACCCCCAACGGTTGAGAAAAATGAGCAGTTCTTC. The full variable domain, its missing parts supplied by reference TRBV5-1 and TRBJ2-1, is KAGVTQTPRYLIKTRGQQVTLSCSPISGHRSVSWYQQTPGQGLQFLFEYFSETQRNKGNFPGRFSGRQFSNSRSEMNVSTLELGDSALYLCASSFAGPPTVEKNEQFFGPGTRLTVL.

This chain uses TRBV7-9 with TRBJ1-1, with D unclear. V lost 1 base and J lost 1, with 10 bases in between. Germline V gene sequence: CDR1 SEHNR, CDR2 FQNEAQ (reference sequence). CDR3 length: 15 residues. The CDR3 coding sequence is TGTGCCAGCAGCTTAGATAATGGCCCGAACACTGAAGCTTTCTTT. It translates to CASSLDNGPNTEAFF.

The CDR3 sequence: CSVDRTGSGEQYF. The CDR3 coding sequence is TGCAGCGTTGATAGGACAGGGTCAGGCGAGCAGTACTTC. The chain carries TRBV29-1 and TRBJ2-7; 8 bases match TRBD1. From germline, CDR1 is SQVTM and CDR2 ANQGSEA. The CDR3 totals 13 residues. Losses at the gene ends were 3 bases for V and 6 bases for J; bases not matched to a gene: 7.

The V gene is TRBV4-2, the J gene TRBJ1-1; D uncertain. CDR1 and CDR2 (germline): LGHNA, YNFKEQ. The CDR3 sequence is 14 residues long. V lost 1 base, J lost 2 bases, and 8 bases lay in between. DNA of the CDR3: TGTGCCAGCAGCCAAGTAGCGATTAACACTGAAGCTTTCTTT. Translated: CASSQVAINTEAFF.

The chain carries TRBV6-1 and TRBJ1-2, with 7 bases fitting TRBD1. Per the germline V gene, CDR1 is MNHNS and CDR2 is SASEGT. The CDR3 is made up of 14 amino acids. Trimming took 2 bases from V and 8 from J; bases not matched to a gene: 8. The CDR3 nucleotides are TGTGCCAGCAGTGAAAGGTACGGGACAGACGGCTACACCTTC. Its translation is CASSERYGTDGYTF.

The chain combines TRBV21-1 with TRBJ2-1; TRBD1, as called in the table, went unchecked against the DNA. TRBV21-1 counts as a pseudogene. The CDR3 contains 17 residues. CDR3 in DNA: TGTGCCAGCAGCAAAGCAGGACAGGGGAAATCTTACAATGAGCAGTTCTTC. Its protein product is CASSKAGQGKSYNEQFF.

A word on this clone: Mismatch with germline at one junction end may stem from a read error. The chain links TRBV7-7 to TRBJ2-3, with D possibly matching TRBD1 (5 bases). In germline, CDR1 is SSHAT, CDR2 FNYEAQ (reference sequence). The CDR3 runs to 15 residues. The CDR3 protein is CASSLQGSPTDTQYF. In nucleotides, the CDR3 is TGTGCTAGCAGCTTGCAGGGTTCACCCACAGATACGCAGTATTTT. Supplemented by reference TRBV7-7 and TRBJ2-3, the full variable domain reads GAGVSQSPRYKVTKRGQDVTLRCDPISSHATLYWYQQALGQGPEFLTYFNYEAQPDKSGLPSDRFSAERPEGSISTLTIQRTEQRDSAMYRCASSLQGSPTDTQYFGPGTRLTVL.